This T cell receptor (beta chain) was sequenced for a study of T cell responses to AZD1222 COVID-19 vaccine. The trim removed 5 bases at V and 2 bases at J, leaving 3 bases unmatched. The CDR3 is made up of 13 amino acids. Germline CDR1 reads SQVTM; CDR2 reads ANQGSEA. Comments on this clone: This specimen includes other DNA sequences encoding the same CDR3.

TCRdb's copy holds only in-frame clones and misses some; the assay was immunoSEQ multiplex PCR. Among 110,000 or so clones listed, roughly nine tenths were seen once. This material consisted of peripheral blood, taken 28 days after the second AZD1222 dose. The gene calls are TRBV29-1 and TRBJ1-5; 7 bases are shared with TRBD1. The sequence was obtained from an adult who received the AZD1222 COVID-19 vaccine. The CDR3 region is CSVRDRGNQPQHF. Here the CDR3 DNA reads TGCAGCGTTCGAGACAGGGGCAATCAGCCCCAGCATTTT.